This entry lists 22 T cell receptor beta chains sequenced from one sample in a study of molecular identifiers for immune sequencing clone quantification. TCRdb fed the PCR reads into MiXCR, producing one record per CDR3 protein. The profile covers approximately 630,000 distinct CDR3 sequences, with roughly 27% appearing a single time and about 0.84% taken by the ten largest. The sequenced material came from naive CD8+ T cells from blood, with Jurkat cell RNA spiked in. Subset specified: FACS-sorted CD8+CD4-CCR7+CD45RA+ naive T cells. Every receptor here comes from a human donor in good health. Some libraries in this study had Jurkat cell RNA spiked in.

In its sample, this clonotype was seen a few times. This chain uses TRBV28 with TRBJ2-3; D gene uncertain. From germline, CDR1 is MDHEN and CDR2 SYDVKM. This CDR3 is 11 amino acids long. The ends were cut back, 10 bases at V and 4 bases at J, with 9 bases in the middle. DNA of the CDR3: TGTGCCACCGGGCCCGCAGATACGCAGTATTTT. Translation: CATGPADTQYF.

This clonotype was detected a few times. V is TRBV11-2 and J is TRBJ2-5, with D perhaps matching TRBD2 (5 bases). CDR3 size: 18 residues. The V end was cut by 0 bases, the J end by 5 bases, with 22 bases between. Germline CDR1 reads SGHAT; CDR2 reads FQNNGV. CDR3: CASSLDYWETQRRETQYF. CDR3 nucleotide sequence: TGTGCCAGCAGCTTAGATTACTGGGAGACCCAACGGCGGGAGACCCAGTACTTC.

Here the CDR3 reads CASSSAGGGYNEQFF. The CDR3 DNA reads TGTGCCAGCAGTTCTGCCGGAGGCGGTTACAATGAGCAGTTCTTC. This rearrangement joins TRBV28 to TRBJ2-1; D perhaps matches TRBD2 (5 bases). CDR1 and CDR2 (germline): MDHEN, SYDVKM. The V and J ends lost 4 bases and 4 bases respectively, with 14 bases between them. The CDR3 runs 15 residues.

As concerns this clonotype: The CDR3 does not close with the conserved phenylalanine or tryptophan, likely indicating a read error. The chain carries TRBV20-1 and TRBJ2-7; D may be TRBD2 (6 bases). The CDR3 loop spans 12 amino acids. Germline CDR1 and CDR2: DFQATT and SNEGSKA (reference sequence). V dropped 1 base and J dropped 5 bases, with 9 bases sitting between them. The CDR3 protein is CSARVASDEQYI. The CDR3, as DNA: TGCAGTGCTAGAGTCGCTAGCGACGAGCAGTACATC.

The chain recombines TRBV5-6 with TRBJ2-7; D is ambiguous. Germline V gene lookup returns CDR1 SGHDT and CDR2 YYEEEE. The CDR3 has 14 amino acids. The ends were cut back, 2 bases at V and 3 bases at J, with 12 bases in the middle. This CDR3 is CASSFAPSCYEQYF. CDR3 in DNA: TGTGCCAGCAGCTTCGCCCCCAGTTGCTACGAGCAGTACTTC.

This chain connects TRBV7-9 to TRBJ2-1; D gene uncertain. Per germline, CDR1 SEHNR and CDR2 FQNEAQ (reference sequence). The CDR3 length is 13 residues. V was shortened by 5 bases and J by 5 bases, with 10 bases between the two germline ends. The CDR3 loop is CASSRDPDNEQFF. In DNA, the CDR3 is TGTGCCAGCAGCCGTGACCCAGACAATGAGCAGTTCTTC.

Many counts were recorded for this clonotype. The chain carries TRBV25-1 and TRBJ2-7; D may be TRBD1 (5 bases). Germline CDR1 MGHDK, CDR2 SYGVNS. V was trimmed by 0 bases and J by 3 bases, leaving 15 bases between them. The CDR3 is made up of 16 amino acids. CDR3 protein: CASSEYTSQGIYEQYF. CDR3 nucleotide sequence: TGTGCCAGCAGTGAATATACGTCCCAGGGTATCTACGAGCAGTACTTC.

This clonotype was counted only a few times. In nucleotides, the CDR3 is TGTGCCAGTATTGTGAACACTGAAGCTTTCTTT. Protein product: CASIVNTEAFF. V usage is TRBV19 and J usage is TRBJ1-1, with D hard to call. Trimming cost V 7 bases and J 0 bases, with 3 bases left between them. The CDR3 has 11 amino acids. Germline loops: CDR1 LNHDA, CDR2 SQIVND (reference sequence). Filled out from reference TRBV19 and TRBJ1-1, the complete variable domain reads DGGITQSPKYLFRKEGQNVTLSCEQNLNHDAMYWYRQDPGQGLRLIYYSQIVNDFQKGDIAEGYSVSREKKESFPLTVTSAQKNPTAFYLCASIVNTEAFFGQGTRLTVV.

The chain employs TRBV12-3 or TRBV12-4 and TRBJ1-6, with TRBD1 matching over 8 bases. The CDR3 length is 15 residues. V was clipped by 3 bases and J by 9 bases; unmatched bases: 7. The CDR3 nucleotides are TGTGCCAGCAGTTTTAGAGGACAGGGAGGTTCACCCCTCCACTTT. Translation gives CASSFRGQGGSPLHF.

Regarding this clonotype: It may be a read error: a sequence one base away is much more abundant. Here the CDR3 reads CAVSEPPGQGDEQYF. CDR3 in DNA: TGTGCCGTCAGTGAGCCGCCGGGACAGGGAGACGAGCAGTACTTC. The genes are TRBV10-3 and TRBJ2-7; 9 bases map to TRBD1. The CDR3 has 15 residues. Germline CDR1 reads ENHRY; CDR2 reads SYGVKD.

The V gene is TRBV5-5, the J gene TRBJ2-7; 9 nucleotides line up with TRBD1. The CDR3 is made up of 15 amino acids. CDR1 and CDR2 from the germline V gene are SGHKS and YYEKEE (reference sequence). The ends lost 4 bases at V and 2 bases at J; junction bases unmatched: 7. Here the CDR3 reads CASSPGTGRTYEQYF. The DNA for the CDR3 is TGTGCCAGCAGCCCGGGGACAGGGAGAACCTACGAGCAGTACTTC.

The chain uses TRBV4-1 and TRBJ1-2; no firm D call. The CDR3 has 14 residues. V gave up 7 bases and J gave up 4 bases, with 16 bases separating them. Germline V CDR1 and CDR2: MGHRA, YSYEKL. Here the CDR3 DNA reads TGCGCCAGCAAGATATTGGAGGATGGCTATGGCTACACCTTC. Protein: CASKILEDGYGYTF.

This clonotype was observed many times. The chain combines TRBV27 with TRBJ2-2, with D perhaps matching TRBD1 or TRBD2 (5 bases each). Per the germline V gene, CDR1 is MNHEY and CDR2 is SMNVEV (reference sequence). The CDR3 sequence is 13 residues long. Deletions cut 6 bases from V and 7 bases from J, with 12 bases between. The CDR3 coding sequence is TGTGCCAGCAGGGATCTTGGGGGCGGGGAGCTGTTTTTT. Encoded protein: CASRDLGGGELFF.

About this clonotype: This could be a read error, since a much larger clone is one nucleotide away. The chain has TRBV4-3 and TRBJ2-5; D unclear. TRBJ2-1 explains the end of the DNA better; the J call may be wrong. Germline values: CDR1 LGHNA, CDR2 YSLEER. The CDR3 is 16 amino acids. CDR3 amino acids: CASSQDSSAALETQFF. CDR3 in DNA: TGCGCCAGCAGCCAAGATAGCTCCGCCGCCCTGGAGACCCAGTTCTTC.

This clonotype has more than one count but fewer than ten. The CDR3 region is CASSELGGAAYNEQFF. CDR3 DNA: TGTGCCAGCAGTGAACTCGGCGGGGCCGCCTACAATGAGCAGTTCTTC. The gene calls are TRBV6-1 and TRBJ2-1; a possible D gene is TRBD2 (6 bases). V lost 2 bases and J lost 2, with 13 bases in between. Germline V lookup: CDR1 MNHNS, CDR2 SASEGT. The CDR3 is made up of 16 amino acids.

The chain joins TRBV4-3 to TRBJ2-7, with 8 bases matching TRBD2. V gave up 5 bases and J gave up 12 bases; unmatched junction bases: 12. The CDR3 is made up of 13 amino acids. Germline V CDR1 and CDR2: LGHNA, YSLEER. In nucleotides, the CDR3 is TGCGCCAGCAGCTCCAGCGGGGGTTACGGGCGGTACTTC. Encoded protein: CASSSSGGYGRYF.

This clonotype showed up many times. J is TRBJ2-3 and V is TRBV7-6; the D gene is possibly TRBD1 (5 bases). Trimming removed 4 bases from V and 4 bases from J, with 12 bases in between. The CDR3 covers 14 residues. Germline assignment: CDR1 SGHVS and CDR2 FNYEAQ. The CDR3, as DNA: TGTGCCAGCAGCTGGGAAACAGGAGCAGATACGCAGTATTTT. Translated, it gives CASSWETGADTQYF.

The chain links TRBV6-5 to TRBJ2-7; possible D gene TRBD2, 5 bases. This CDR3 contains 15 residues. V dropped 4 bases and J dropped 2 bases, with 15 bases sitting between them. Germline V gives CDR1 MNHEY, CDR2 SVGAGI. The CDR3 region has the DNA TGTGCCAGCAGTTCCCCGATTAGCGCAACCTACGAGCAGTACTTC. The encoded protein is CASSSPISATYEQYF.

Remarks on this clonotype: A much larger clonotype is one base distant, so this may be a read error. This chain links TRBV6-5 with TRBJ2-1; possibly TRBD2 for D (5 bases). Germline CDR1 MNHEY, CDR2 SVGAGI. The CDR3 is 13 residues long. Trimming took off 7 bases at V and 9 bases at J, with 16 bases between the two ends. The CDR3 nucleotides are TGTGCCAGCACTAACGGGGAGCCGAGTGAGCAGTTCTTC. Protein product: CASTNGEPSEQFF.

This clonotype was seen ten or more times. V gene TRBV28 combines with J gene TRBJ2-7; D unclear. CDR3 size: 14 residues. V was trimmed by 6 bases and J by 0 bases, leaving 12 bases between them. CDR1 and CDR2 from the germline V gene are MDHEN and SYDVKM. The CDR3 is CASSPGRSSYEQYF. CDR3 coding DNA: TGTGCCAGCAGCCCCGGCAGGAGCTCCTACGAGCAGTACTTC.

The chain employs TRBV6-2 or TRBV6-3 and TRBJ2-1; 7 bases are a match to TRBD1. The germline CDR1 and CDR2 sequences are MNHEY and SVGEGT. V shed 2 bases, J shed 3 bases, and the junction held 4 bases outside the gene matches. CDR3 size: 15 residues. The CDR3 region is CASSYRDRDYNEQFF. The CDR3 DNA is TGTGCCAGCAGTTACCGAGACAGGGACTACAATGAGCAGTTCTTC.

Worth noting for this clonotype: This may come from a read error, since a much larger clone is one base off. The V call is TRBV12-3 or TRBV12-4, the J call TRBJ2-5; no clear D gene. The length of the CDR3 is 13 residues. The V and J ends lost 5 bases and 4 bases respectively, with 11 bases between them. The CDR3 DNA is TGTGCCAGCAGTCACACGTTCCGAGAGACCCAGTACTTC. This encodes CASSHTFRETQYF.